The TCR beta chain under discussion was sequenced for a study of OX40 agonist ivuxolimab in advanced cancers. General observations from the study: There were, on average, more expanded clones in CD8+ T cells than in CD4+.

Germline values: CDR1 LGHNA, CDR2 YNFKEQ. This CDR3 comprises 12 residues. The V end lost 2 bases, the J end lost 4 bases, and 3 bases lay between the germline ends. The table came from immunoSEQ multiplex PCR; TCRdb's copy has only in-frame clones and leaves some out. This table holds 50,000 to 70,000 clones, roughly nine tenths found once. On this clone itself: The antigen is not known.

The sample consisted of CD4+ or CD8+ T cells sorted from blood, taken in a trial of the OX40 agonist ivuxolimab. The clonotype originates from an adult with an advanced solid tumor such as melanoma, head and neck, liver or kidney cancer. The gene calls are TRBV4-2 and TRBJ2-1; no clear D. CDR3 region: CASSQPYNEQFF. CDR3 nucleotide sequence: TGTGCCAGCAGCCAACCGTACAATGAGCAGTTCTTC.